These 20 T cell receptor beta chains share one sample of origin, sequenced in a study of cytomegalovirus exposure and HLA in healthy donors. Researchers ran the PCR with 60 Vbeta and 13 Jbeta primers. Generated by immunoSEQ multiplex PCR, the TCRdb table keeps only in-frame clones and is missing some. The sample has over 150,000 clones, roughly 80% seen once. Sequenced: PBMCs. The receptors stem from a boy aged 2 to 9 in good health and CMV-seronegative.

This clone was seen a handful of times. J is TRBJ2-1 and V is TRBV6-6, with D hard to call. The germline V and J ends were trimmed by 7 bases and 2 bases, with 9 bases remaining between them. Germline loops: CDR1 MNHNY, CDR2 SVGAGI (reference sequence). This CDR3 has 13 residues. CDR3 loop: CASTPVPYNEQFF. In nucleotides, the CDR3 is TGTGCCAGCACCCCAGTACCCTACAATGAGCAGTTCTTC.

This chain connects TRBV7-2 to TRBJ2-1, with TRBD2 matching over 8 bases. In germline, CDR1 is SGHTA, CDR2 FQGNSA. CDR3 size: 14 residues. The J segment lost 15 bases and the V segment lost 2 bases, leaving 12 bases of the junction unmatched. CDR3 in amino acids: CASSLLAGGPHRFF. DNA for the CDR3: TGTGCCAGCAGCTTACTCGCGGGAGGCCCCCATCGGTTCTTC.

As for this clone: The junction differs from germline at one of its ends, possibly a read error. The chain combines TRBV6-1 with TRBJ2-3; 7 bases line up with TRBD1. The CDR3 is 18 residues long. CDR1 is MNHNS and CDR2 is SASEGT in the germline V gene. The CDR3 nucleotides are TGTGCCAGCAGAGAAGGTCGTGCTAGCAAGGGGGCTAGGGATACGCAGTATTTT. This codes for CASREGRASKGARDTQYF.

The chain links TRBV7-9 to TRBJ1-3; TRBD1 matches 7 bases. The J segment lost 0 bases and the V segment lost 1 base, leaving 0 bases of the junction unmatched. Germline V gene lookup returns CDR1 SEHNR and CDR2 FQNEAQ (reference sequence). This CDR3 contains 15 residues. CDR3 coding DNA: TGTGCCAGCAGCTTAGGGACAGGCTCTGGAAACACCATATATTTT. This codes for CASSLGTGSGNTIYF. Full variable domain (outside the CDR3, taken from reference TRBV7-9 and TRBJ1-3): DTGVSQNPRHKITKRGQNVTFRCDPISEHNRLYWYRQTLGQGPEFLTYFQNEAQLEKSRLLSDRFSAERPKGSFSTLEIQRTEQGDSAMYLCASSLGTGSGNTIYFGEGSWLTVV.

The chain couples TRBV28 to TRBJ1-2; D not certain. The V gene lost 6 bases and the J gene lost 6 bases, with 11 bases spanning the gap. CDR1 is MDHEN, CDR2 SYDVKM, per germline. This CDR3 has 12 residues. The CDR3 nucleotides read TGTGCCAGCAGGCCCCTAGAAGATGGCTACACCTTC. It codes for CASRPLEDGYTF.

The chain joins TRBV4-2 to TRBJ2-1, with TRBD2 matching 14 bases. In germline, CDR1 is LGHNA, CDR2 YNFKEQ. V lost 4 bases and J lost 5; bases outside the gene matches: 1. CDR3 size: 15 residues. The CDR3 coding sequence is TGTGCCAGCAGCCCGGGACTAGCGGGAGACAATGAGCAGTTCTTC. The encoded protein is CASSPGLAGDNEQFF.

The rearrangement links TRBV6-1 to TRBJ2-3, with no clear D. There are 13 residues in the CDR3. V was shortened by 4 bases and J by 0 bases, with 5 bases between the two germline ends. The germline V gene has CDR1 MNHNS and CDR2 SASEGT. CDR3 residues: CASSAGSTDTQYF. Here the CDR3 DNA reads TGTGCCAGCAGTGCCGGTAGCACAGATACGCAGTATTTT.

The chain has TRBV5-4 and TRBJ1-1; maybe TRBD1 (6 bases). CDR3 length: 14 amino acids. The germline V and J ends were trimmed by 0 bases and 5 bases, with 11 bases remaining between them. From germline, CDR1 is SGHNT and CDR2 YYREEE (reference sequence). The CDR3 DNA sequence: TGTGCCAGCAGCTTGGAACAGGGTATGACTGAAGCTTTCTTT. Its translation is CASSLEQGMTEAFF.

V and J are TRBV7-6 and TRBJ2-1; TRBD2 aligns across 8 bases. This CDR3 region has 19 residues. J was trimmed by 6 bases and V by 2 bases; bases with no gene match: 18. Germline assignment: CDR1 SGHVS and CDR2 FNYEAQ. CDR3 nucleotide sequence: TGTGCCAGCAGCTTAAGGCAGGTTCCGAGCGGGAGATGGAGCAATGAGCAGTTCTTC. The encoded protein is CASSLRQVPSGRWSNEQFF. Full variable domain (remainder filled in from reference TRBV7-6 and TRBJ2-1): GAGVSQSPRYKVTKRGQDVALRCDPISGHVSLYWYRQALGQGPEFLTYFNYEAQQDKSGLPNDRFSAERPEGSISTLTIQRTEQRDSAMYRCASSLRQVPSGRWSNEQFFGPGTRLTVL.

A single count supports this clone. CDR3 DNA: TGCGCCAGCAGTTACAGGGGGCCGGCTTCGGTCAATGAGCAGTTCTTC. Translated, it gives CASSYRGPASVNEQFF. The V call is TRBV5-1, the J call TRBJ2-1, with 9 bases that match TRBD1. The ends lost 5 bases at V and 6 bases at J; junction bases unmatched: 12. CDR3 length: 16 amino acids. Per the germline V gene, CDR1 is SGHRS and CDR2 is YFSETQ. Variable domain in full (rest from reference TRBV5-1 and TRBJ2-1): KAGVTQTPRYLIKTRGQQVTLSCSPISGHRSVSWYQQTPGQGLQFLFEYFSETQRNKGNFPGRFSGRQFSNSRSEMNVSTLELGDSALYLCASSYRGPASVNEQFFGPGTRLTVL.

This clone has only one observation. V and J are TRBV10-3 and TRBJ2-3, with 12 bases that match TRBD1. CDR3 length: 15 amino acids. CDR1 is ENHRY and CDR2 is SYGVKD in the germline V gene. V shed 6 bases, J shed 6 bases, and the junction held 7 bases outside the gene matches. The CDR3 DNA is TGTGCCATCAGGGGGGGACAGGGGGCGCTGGATACGCAGTATTTT. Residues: CAIRGGQGALDTQYF.

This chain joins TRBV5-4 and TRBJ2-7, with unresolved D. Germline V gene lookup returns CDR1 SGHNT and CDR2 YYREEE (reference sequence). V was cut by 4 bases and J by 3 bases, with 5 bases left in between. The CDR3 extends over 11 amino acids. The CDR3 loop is CASSRSYEQYF. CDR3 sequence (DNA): TGTGCCAGCAGCCGGAGCTACGAGCAGTACTTC.

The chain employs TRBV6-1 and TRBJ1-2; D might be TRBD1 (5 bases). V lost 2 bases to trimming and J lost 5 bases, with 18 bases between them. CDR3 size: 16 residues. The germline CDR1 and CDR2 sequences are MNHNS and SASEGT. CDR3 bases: TGTGCCAGCAGTGAAATCGTAACAGGTACCCGGTATGGCTACACCTTC. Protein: CASSEIVTGTRYGYTF.

The CDR3 DNA sequence: TGTGCCAGTAGGCCCAAGGGGTTTCTAGCGGGAAGCTCCTACAATGAGCAGTTCTTC. Amino acids: CASRPKGFLAGSSYNEQFF. The chain employs TRBV27 and TRBJ2-1; 9 positions agree with TRBD2. This CDR3 has 19 residues. CDR1 is MNHEY, CDR2 SMNVEV, per germline (reference sequence). V gave up 9 bases and J gave up 0 bases; unmatched junction bases: 18.

CDR3 DNA sequence: TGTGCCAGCAGTTTGAGGGGGCTAGTGGATGGCTACACCTTC. Its translation: CASSLRGLVDGYTF. V and J are TRBV27 and TRBJ1-2; TRBD1 agrees at 7 bases. The CDR3 covers 14 residues. The germline V gene encodes CDR1 MNHEY and CDR2 SMNVEV (reference sequence). V lost 3 bases to trimming and J lost 6 bases; unmatched junction nucleotides: 7.

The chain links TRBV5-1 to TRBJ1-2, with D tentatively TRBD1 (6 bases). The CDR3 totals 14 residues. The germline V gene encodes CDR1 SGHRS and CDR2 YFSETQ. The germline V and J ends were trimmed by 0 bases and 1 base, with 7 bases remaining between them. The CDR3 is CASSLGTVNYGYTF. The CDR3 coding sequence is TGCGCCAGCAGCTTGGGGACAGTTAACTATGGCTACACCTTC.

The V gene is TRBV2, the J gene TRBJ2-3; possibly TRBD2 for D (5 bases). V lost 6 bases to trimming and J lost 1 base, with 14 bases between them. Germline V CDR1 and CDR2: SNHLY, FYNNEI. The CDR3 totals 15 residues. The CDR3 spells CASSYEGSGTDTQYF. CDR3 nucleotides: TGTGCCAGCAGCTACGAGGGAAGCGGCACAGATACGCAGTATTTT. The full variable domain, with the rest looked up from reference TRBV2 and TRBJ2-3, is EPEVTQTPSHQVTQMGQEVILRCVPISNHLYFYWYRQILGQKVEFLVSFYNNEISEKSEIFDDQFSVERPDGSNFTLKIRSTKLEDSAMYFCASSYEGSGTDTQYFGPGTRLTVL.

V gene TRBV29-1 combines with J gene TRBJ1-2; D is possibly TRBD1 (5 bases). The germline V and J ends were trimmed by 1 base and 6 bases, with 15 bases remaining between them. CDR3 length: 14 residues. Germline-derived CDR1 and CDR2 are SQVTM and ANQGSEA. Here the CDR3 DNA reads TGCAGCGTTGAAGTCCCTCCGGGGGGGGATGGCTACACCTTC. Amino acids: CSVEVPPGGDGYTF.

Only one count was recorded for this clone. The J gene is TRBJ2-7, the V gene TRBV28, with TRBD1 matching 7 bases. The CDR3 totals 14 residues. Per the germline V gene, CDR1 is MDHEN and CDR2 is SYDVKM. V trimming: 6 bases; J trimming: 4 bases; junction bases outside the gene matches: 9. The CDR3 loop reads CASSNPGQPYEQYF. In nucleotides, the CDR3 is TGTGCCAGCAGCAACCCGGGACAGCCATACGAGCAGTACTTC.

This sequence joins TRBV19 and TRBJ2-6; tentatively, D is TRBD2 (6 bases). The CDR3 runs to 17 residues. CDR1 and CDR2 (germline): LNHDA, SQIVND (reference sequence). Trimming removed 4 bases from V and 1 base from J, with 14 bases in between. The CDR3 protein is CASSSGTRGSGANVLTF. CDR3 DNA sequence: TGTGCCAGTAGTAGCGGGACTCGGGGGTCTGGGGCCAACGTCCTGACTTTC. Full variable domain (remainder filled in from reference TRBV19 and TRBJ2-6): DGGITQSPKYLFRKEGQNVTLSCEQNLNHDAMYWYRQDPGQGLRLIYYSQIVNDFQKGDIAEGYSVSREKKESFPLTVTSAQKNPTAFYLCASSSGTRGSGANVLTFGAGSRLTVL.